This T cell receptor (beta chain) was captured in a study of T cell responses to AZD1222 COVID-19 vaccine. The study's findings and limits: Targets within unmutated variant regions were reportedly found for nearly half of spike-specific TCRs. Two AZD1222 administrations were followed by greater Spike-specific TCR breadth and depth. In a largely white British group with more females than males, clonal diversity was possibly underestimated. Sampling that yielded the repertoires occurred only after the peak T cell response.

Only in-frame clones appear in the TCRdb table, and some are missing; sequencing was by immunoSEQ multiplex PCR. The sample includes more than 95,000 clones, around 88% of them seen just once. Per germline, CDR1 LNHDA and CDR2 SQIVND (reference sequence). V dropped 7 bases and J dropped 9 bases, with 16 bases sitting between them. The CDR3 loop spans 14 amino acids. On this clone: As yet, its antigen is unknown.

The sequence was obtained from an adult in good health. The chain is built from TRBV19 and TRBJ1-6; D is undetermined. This sample comprised peripheral blood, obtained on day 0 of AZD1222 vaccination. The CDR3 sequence: CASTPGSGFSPLHF. The CDR3 region has the DNA TGTGCCAGTACCCCGGGGTCCGGATTTTCACCCCTCCACTTT.